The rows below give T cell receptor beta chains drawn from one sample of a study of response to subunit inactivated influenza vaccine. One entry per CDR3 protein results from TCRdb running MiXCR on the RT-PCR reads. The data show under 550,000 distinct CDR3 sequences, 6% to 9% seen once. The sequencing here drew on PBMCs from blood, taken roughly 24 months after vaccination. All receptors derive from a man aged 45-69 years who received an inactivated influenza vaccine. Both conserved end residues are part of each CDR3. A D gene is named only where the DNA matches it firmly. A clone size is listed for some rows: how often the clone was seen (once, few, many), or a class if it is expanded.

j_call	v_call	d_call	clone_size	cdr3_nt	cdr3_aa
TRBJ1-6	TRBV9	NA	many	TGTGCCAGCAGCGTAGAGGCAGCCTCTTCACCCCTCCACTTT	CASSVEAASSPLHF
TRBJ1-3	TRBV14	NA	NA	TGTGCCAGCAGCCTGAATTGGGGGAGTAAGGGCACCATATATTTT	CASSLNWGSKGTIYF
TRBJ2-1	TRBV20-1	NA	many	TGCAGTGCTAGAGGGGACGGACGGGGTGAGCAGTTCTTC	CSARGDGRGEQFF
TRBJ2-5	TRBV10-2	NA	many	TGCGCCAGCAGTGAGGGGGAGACCCAGTACTTC	CASSEGETQYF
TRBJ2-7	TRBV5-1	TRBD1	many	TGCGCCAGCAGCATAGCTACAGGGGCGGTCGAGCAGTACTTC	CASSIATGAVEQYF
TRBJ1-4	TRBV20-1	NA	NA	TGCAGTGCTAGTGAGGGTGGGGGCCCGAATGAAAAACTGTTTTTT	CSASEGGGPNEKLFF
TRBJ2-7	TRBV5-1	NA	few	TGCGCCAGCAGCTTGGAGGCGGCCGCGAGCTCCTACGAGCAGTACTTC	CASSLEAAASSYEQYF
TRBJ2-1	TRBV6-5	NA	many	TGTGCCAGCAGTTACATTACAGGGAGCTACAATGAGCAGTTCTTC	CASSYITGSYNEQFF
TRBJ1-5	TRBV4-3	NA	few	TGCGCCAGCAGCCAAGAGCGGCGTAGCAATCAGCCCCAGCATTTT	CASSQERRSNQPQHF
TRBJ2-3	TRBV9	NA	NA	TGTGCCAGCAGCGTAGCTAAAACGGGGCGCACAGATACGCAGTATTTT	CASSVAKTGRTDTQYF
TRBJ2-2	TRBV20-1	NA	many	TGCAGTGCCAGCGGTACCGGGGAGCTGTTTTTT	CSASGTGELFF